Listed below are T cell receptor beta chains from one sample, sequenced in a study of PD-1 blockade in classical Hodgkin lymphoma. Only in-frame clones appear in the TCRdb table, and some are missing; sequencing was by immunoSEQ multiplex PCR. Of 6,000 to 9,500 clones listed, more than 70% are singletons. The sample in question was CD4+ T cells from blood, obtained at baseline. The receptors were gathered from a human donor with classical Hodgkin lymphoma. CDR3s include the opening cysteine and the closing phenylalanine or tryptophan. The order of the fields is V gene, clone size, D gene, J gene, CDR3 DNA, CDR3 protein. A D gene is named only where the DNA matches it firmly. Only part of the rows carry a size: once, few, many, or a class if the clone is expanded.

TRBV7-9	NA	TRBD2	TRBJ2-7	TGTGCCAGCAGCTTGTCGACTAGCAAGTACTTC	CASSLSTSKYF
TRBV7-2	NA	NA	TRBJ2-1	TGTGCCAGCAGCTTAGATAGGGGGTCCTACAATGAGCAGTTCTTC	CASSLDRGSYNEQFF
TRBV27	few	TRBD1	TRBJ2-7	TGTGCCAGCAGTTTATCTGGGACAGGGGTGAGCTACGAGCAGTACTTC	CASSLSGTGVSYEQYF
TRBV2	NA	NA	TRBJ2-7	TGTGCCAGCAGTGTGTTGGCTCCACCAGGAGAGCAGTACTTC	CASSVLAPPGEQYF
TRBV2	NA	TRBD1	TRBJ2-2	TGTGCCAGCAGACAGGGGTTCACCGGGGAGCTGTTTTTT	CASRQGFTGELFF
TRBV11-1	NA	TRBD1	TRBJ1-1	TGTGCCAGCAGCCATGGACAGGGGGCTTTCACTGAAGCTTTCTTT	CASSHGQGAFTEAFF
TRBV5-4	NA	NA	TRBJ1-1	TGTGCCAGCAGCTTGGCGGGTAGAAACACTGAAGCTTTCTTT	CASSLAGRNTEAFF
TRBV9	NA	NA	TRBJ1-3	TGTGCCAGCAGCGTTGGGGGGCTCTCTGGAAACACCATATATTTT	CASSVGGLSGNTIYF
TRBV21-1	NA	NA	TRBJ1-1	TGTGCCAGCAGCGTAAACGGCCAGGGGATTGAAGCTTTCTTT	CASSVNGQGIEAFF
TRBV19	NA	NA	TRBJ1-5	TGTGCCAGTAGTATTGGGAGGTGGGTTGATCAGCCCCAGCATTTT	CASSIGRWVDQPQHF
TRBV19	NA	NA	TRBJ1-2	TGTGCCAGTAGTATAGAGTGGCGATCCTATGGCTACACCTTC	CASSIEWRSYGYTF
TRBV4-2	NA	TRBD2	TRBJ2-1	TGTGCCAGCAGCCAAGATTACCTAGCGGCCTACAATGAGCAGTTCTTC	CASSQDYLAAYNEQFF
TRBV5-1	NA	NA	TRBJ2-7	TGCGCCAGCAGCTTGGGGGGTAGGCGGGGCGGATCCGAGCAGTACTTC	CASSLGGRRGGSEQYF
TRBV10-3	once	NA	TRBJ1-2	TGTGCCACCGGGGGGCCCCAGGACTACGGCTACACCTTC	CATGGPQDYGYTF
TRBV6-1	NA	NA	TRBJ2-7	TGTGCCAGCAGCTCCCGAGGACGGGGAAGGGACGAGCAGTACTTC	CASSSRGRGRDEQYF
TRBV7-2	NA	NA	TRBJ2-5	TGTGCCAGCAGCTTAGGAGGGGCGGGGTGGGAGACCCAGTACTTC	CASSLGGAGWETQYF
TRBV18	medium-sized	TRBD1	TRBJ2-4	TGTGCCAGCTCACCCAAACAGGGTAGACAGGGGGCCAAAAACATTCAGTACTTC	CASSPKQGRQGAKNIQYF
TRBV6-5	once	TRBD1	TRBJ2-7	TGTGCCAGCCGGACCGGGACAGGGGTGTACGAGCAGTACTTC	CASRTGTGVYEQYF
TRBV6-6	once	TRBD2	TRBJ2-3	TGTGCCAGCAGGAGCGGGAGTCCCATAGATACGCAGTATTTT	CASRSGSPIDTQYF
TRBV6-5	NA	TRBD2	TRBJ2-1	TGTGCCAGCAGTTACTGGGGGGGGAGGAATGAGCAGTTCTTC	CASSYWGGRNEQFF
TRBV28	NA	TRBD1	TRBJ2-5	TGTGCCAGCAGTTCTACCGGGACAGGCTACCGGGAGACCCAGTACTTC	CASSSTGTGYRETQYF
TRBV7-2	NA	TRBD2	TRBJ2-3	TGTGCCAGCATCCCGGGACTAGCGGGGGTGAATACGCAGTATTTT	CASIPGLAGVNTQYF
TRBV5-1	once	TRBD2	TRBJ2-1	TGCGCCAGCGCGGGGGGGCTAGCGGCCTCCAATGAGCAGTTCTTC	CASAGGLAASNEQFF
TRBV5-6	NA	TRBD2	TRBJ2-1	TGTGCCAGCAGGAACGAGCGGCTAGCGGGTGGGGGCTCCTACAATGAGCAGTTCTTC	CASRNERLAGGGSYNEQFF
TRBV5-1	NA	NA	TRBJ2-5	TGCGCCAGCAGTGAAGGGGAGATGGAGACCCAGTACTTC	CASSEGEMETQYF
TRBV2	once	NA	TRBJ2-2	TGTGCCAGCAGGGTAGACAACGCCGGGGAGCTGTTTTTT	CASRVDNAGELFF
TRBV30	NA	NA	TRBJ1-4	TGTGCCTGGAGTGTACAGGGTAATGAAAAACTGTTTTTT	CAWSVQGNEKLFF
TRBV10-3	NA	NA	TRBJ2-7	TGTGCCATCAGTGAGTCGTCGGAAGGGTACGAGCAGTACTTC	CAISESSEGYEQYF
TRBV30	NA	NA	TRBJ1-2	TGTGCCTGGATAGGGGCTAACTATGGCTACACCTTC	CAWIGANYGYTF
TRBV5-1	once	TRBD2	TRBJ2-1	TGCGCCAGCAGCGACCTCAGGGCGGGAGGGAATGAGCAGTTCTTC	CASSDLRAGGNEQFF
TRBV6-4	NA	NA	TRBJ2-7	TGTGCCAGCGGTCGGACAGAGGGAACCTACGAGCAGTACTTC	CASGRTEGTYEQYF
TRBV25-1	NA	NA	TRBJ2-7	TGTGCCAGCAGTGAGAACTACGAGCAGTACTTC	CASSENYEQYF
TRBV28	NA	NA	TRBJ1-1	TGTGCCAGCAGTCCTATCCGAAACGTGGTAGGAACTGAAGCTTTCTTT	CASSPIRNVVGTEAFF
TRBV4-2	NA	TRBD1	TRBJ2-5	TGTGCCAGCAGCCCCCCATTGGGACAGGGGACGAGGGGGTACCAAGAGACCCAGTACTTC	CASSPPLGQGTRGYQETQYF
TRBV27	NA	NA	TRBJ1-2	TGTGCCAGCAGACCCAGGGGCGGCAACTATGGCTACACCTTC	CASRPRGGNYGYTF
TRBV18	NA	NA	TRBJ1-2	TGTGCCAGCTCGGGGGGTCGGCATGGCTACACCTTC	CASSGGRHGYTF
TRBV11-2	NA	TRBD1	TRBJ1-1	TGTGCCAGCAGCCACAGGGGGCCGCGTGAAGGAGCTTTCTTT	CASSHRGPREGAFF
TRBV6-1	NA	NA	TRBJ2-1	TGTGCCAGCAGACTCGTTATTAATGAGCAGTTCTTC	CASRLVINEQFF
TRBV5-1	NA	NA	TRBJ2-1	TGCGCCAGCAGCTTGGCAGCGGTCTCCTACAATGAGCAGTTCTTC	CASSLAAVSYNEQFF
TRBV29-1	NA	NA	TRBJ2-2	TGCAGCGTTGGAGGGAGCGGCACCGGGGAGCTGTTTTTT	CSVGGSGTGELFF
TRBV28	NA	TRBD1	TRBJ2-3	TGTGCCAGCAGTTTAGGGACAGGGGCGGCGTTGAGTACGCAGTATTTT	CASSLGTGAALSTQYF
TRBV7-3	NA	TRBD2	TRBJ2-7	TGTGCCAGCAGCTTAAACAGCGGGAGATTCTACGAGCAGTACTTC	CASSLNSGRFYEQYF
TRBV15	NA	NA	TRBJ1-4	TGTGCCACCAGCAGAGAGGGAAGGACTAATGAAAAACTGTTTTTT	CATSREGRTNEKLFF
TRBV5-1	NA	NA	TRBJ1-5	TGCGCCAGCAGCTTGTGGGGGCCCGAAAGCAATCAGCCCCAGCATTTT	CASSLWGPESNQPQHF
TRBV7-9	NA	TRBD2	TRBJ2-7	TGTGCCAGCAGCACGACTAGCCTCGGGTGGGAGCAGTACTTC	CASSTTSLGWEQYF
TRBV7-9	NA	NA	TRBJ2-1	TGTGCCAGCAGCCTGGACGGGACTGCCTACAATGAGCAGTTCTTC	CASSLDGTAYNEQFF
TRBV18	NA	NA	TRBJ1-3	TGTGCCAGCTCACTTCAGGGCTCTGGAAACACCATATATTTT	CASSLQGSGNTIYF
TRBV19	NA	TRBD1	TRBJ2-7	TGTGCCAGTTCGGGACAGGGCCTTTACGAGCAGTACTTC	CASSGQGLYEQYF
TRBV7-2	once	NA	TRBJ1-5	TGTGCCAGCAGCCCAAGGACAGAGGGGCTTCAGCCCCAGCATTTT	CASSPRTEGLQPQHF
TRBV18	NA	TRBD1	TRBJ1-3	TGTGCCAGCTCACCATCTGGGACAGGGGGCTCTGGAAACACCATATATTTT	CASSPSGTGGSGNTIYF
TRBV5-5	NA	NA	TRBJ1-6	TGTGCCAGCAGCAGGGTGGATAATTCACCCCTCCACTTT	CASSRVDNSPLHF
TRBV23-1	NA	TRBD1	TRBJ2-7	TGCGCCAGCAGCCCCGACAGGGCCACTACTAGAAAGCAGTACTTC	CASSPDRATTRKQYF
TRBV2	few	NA	TRBJ2-2	TGTGCCAGTACAAGAATGGTGGGAATGAACACCGGGGAGCTGTTTTTT	CASTRMVGMNTGELFF
TRBV19	once	NA	TRBJ2-6	TGTGCCAGTACAGGACGGAAGAGCTCTGGGGCCAACGTCCTGACTTTC	CASTGRKSSGANVLTF
TRBV28	NA	TRBD2	TRBJ2-1	TGTGCCAGCAGTAGCGGGAGATCCTACAATGAGCAGTTCTTC	CASSSGRSYNEQFF
TRBV14	NA	TRBD1	TRBJ1-1	TGTGCCAGCAGCCAAGGAACAGGGGCCAACACTGAAGCTTTCTTT	CASSQGTGANTEAFF
TRBV2	NA	TRBD1	TRBJ2-3	TGTGCCAGCAGTCAACAGGGGATGGGCACAGATACGCAGTATTTT	CASSQQGMGTDTQYF
TRBV14	NA	TRBD2	TRBJ2-1	TGTGCCAGCCCTAAGAGCGGGGGCAATGAGCAGTTCTTC	CASPKSGGNEQFF